The count of the clone carrying this T cell receptor beta chain is one. Its antigen is not known. Between the trimmed V and J ends, which lost 7 bases and 2 bases, there was a span of 19 bases. Germline CDR1 is KGHDR and CDR2 is SFDVKD. The CDR3 contains 17 residues. This sample is part of a study of T-cell memory formation after mild COVID-19. Study outcomes and limitations: Certain responding clones were present in pre-infection memory, suggesting participation of cross-reactive memory.

MiXCR, run by TCRdb on the 5' RACE reads, gives a single entry per CDR3 protein. The sample contains 200,000 to 250,000 distinct CDR3 sequences, roughly 30% of which appear only once. The TCR was taken from an adult woman who had mild COVID-19 (a few samples of this study predate the infection). Cell type and time point are not known. The chain has TRBV24-1 and TRBJ2-2, with D maybe TRBD2 (6 bases). The sequenced sample consisted of PBMCs or a T cell subset sorted from them (not recorded which). The CDR3 coding sequence is TGTGCCACCAGCCCAGTCGGGACTCTCGGTAACACCGGGGAGCTGTTTTTT. It yields the protein CATSPVGTLGNTGELFF.